A selection of T cell receptor beta chains follows, all from one sample in a study of a mutant IDH1 vaccine in newly diagnosed glioma. These TCRs are of unknown antigen specificity. Sequencing used immunoSEQ multiplex PCR; TCRdb keeps in-frame clones, though not all of them. The sample consists of 120,000 or so clones, around 80% of them appearing once. The sequencing used PBMCs, collected from a glioma patient whose treatment included an IDH1 peptide vaccine. The receptors were sampled from a man aged 40-49 years with glioma. The conserved cysteine and the conserved F or W are not part of the CDR3 here. Each record gives: clone size, V gene, CDR3 protein. Only some rows state a clone size, as once, few, many or a class for expanded clones.

.,TRBV18,ASSPSTRPYEQY
.,TRBV4-3,ASSQDLSVPGELF
few,TRBV25-1,ASSESGKDTGELF
once,TRBV6-5,ASPGPRNTEAF
.,TRBV4-1,ASSQVSGTASYEQY
.,TRBV19,ASNPNAGVTEAF
.,TRBV4-1,ASSLPLRRTGITDTQY
.,TRBV30,AWNSLEIGGPYSPLH
.,TRBV4-2,ASSHELAGASPSTDTQY
.,TRBV4-3,ASSQGVGGDSNQPQH
.,TRBV4-1,ASSQEPAGGGMYEQY
.,TRBV28,ASRRTGGSYEQY
.,TRBV9,ASSAPLDPSSTDTQY
.,TRBV5-6,ASSDGGRLAGVSTGELF
.,TRBV10-3,AISDGGVNYGYT
few,TRBV10-1,AAHRAWGNQPQH
.,TRBV19,ASSMTGGWDYGYT
.,TRBV21-1,ASSKARTSPKELF
.,TRBV5-8,ASSLYRGNEQF
.,TRBV23-1,ASSQSTQQY
.,TRBV11-2,ASSLDGQVNEKLF
.,TRBV7-2,ASSSGTGGAEGYT
.,TRBV4-2,ASSQATGQDSSYEQY
few,TRBV5-1,ASSLWRGPVERAEAF
few,TRBV6-5,ASSYGAENEKLF
.,TRBV9,ASRRGTGIQSPLH
.,TRBV5-6,ASSQGQGIAPDFGYT
.,TRBV10-3,AISPDLYGYT
.,TRBV7-2,ASSFRLAGRYEQY
.,TRBV28,ASSLSALNTIY
.,TRBV5-4,ASSSAKMRGQSTDTQY
.,TRBV7-3,ASSIGTHQETQY
.,TRBV6-4,ASSKRLAGGGDTQY
.,TRBV7-9,ASSTRDRAYEQY
.,TRBV6-6,ASSVRGTQETQY
.,TRBV7-2,ASSPPGGGHLREQF
once,TRBV27,ASSLFPMGYYEQY
.,TRBV27,ASRRPGTPNYGYT
.,TRBV6-6,ASSYPVGMNTEAF
.,TRBV30,AWDSAYEQY
.,TRBV6-1,ASRGSQHDYGYT
.,TRBV5-1,ASSLGPSLYEQY
.,TRBV5-4,ASSFDRNYGYT
.,TRBV7-2,ASSLGAAGELF
once,TRBV7-9,ASSTPIHGGGETQY